This T cell receptor (beta chain) was observed in a study of Tregs in tolerant kidney transplant recipients. Findings of the study overall: Biological reproducibility was not directly addressed, but technical replication error appeared minimal.

Recipients received nonmyeloablative bone marrow transplants from related graft donors, with transient mixed chimerism. Thawed PBMCs were FACS-sorted into unstimulated CD4+CD25+CD127- regulatory T cells, CD4+CD25- non-regulatory cells, CD4 and CD8 cells. TCRdb keeps only in-frame clones here, not all; method: immunoSEQ multiplex PCR. The table for this sample gives 14,000 or so clones. As concerns this clone: Its antigen is not known. With the read ending 3 residues before the CDR3 end, the germline J gene is used to fill in that end.

V was clipped by 4 bases and J by 5 bases; unmatched bases: 9. This CDR3 has 15 amino acids. CDR1 SGHRS and CDR2 YFSETQ come from the germline V gene. Source: CD8+ T cells from blood (PBMCs), taken 6 months after the transplant. The chain couples TRBV5-1 to TRBJ2-3; 8 bases agree with TRBD1. The receptor was isolated from a human patient who received a combined kidney and bone marrow transplant. Some of these T cells may belong to the graft donor. The CDR3 bases that were read are TGCGCCAGCAGCCTACCGACAGGGGCAGAAGATACG. Protein: CASSLPTGAEDT. The CDR3 as a whole reads CASSLPTGAEDTQYF.